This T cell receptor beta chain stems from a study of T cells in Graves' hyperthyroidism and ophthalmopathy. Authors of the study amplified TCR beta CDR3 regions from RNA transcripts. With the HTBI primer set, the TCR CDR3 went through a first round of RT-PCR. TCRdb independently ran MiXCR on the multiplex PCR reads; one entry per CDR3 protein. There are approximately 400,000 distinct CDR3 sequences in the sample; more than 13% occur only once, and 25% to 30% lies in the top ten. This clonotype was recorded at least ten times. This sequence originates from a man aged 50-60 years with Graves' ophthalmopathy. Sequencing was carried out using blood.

Here the CDR3 reads CASSNAGQFTDTQYF. CDR3 in DNA: TGTGCCAGCAGCAACGCGGGACAGTTTACAGATACGCAGTATTTT. The chain joins TRBV7-2 to TRBJ2-3, with a weak D call TRBD1 (7 bases). CDR1 and CDR2 (germline): SGHTA, FQGNSA. The CDR3 runs 15 residues. V lost 5 bases to trimming and J lost 3 bases, with 15 bases between them.